One and the same sample provided the 16 T cell receptor beta chains below, sequenced in a study of preoperative IRX-2 immunotherapy in early breast cancer. Stated treatment: preoperative locoregional IRX-2 cytokine immunotherapy. Profiling relied on immunoSEQ multiplex PCR, and the TCRdb table lists in-frame clones only, not all of them. The sample has more than 50,000 clones, roughly 94% seen once. Sampling was performed from a patient treated with IRX-2 immunotherapy. These receptors came from a human donor with breast cancer.

V and J are TRBV28 and TRBJ1-2, with D unclear. The germline gives CDR1 MDHEN, CDR2 SYDVKM. This CDR3 is 16 amino acids long. Between the trimmed V and J ends, which lost 0 bases and 3 bases, there was a span of 14 bases. The DNA of the CDR3 is TGTGCCAGCAGTTTATGGGCCTCAACCGGGGACTATGGCTACACCTTC. Protein sequence: CASSLWASTGDYGYTF.

This chain links TRBV19 with TRBJ1-5; a weak D match, TRBD1 (5 bases). Trimming took off 4 bases at V and 2 bases at J, with 15 bases between the two ends. The CDR3 runs to 16 residues. Germline CDR1 LNHDA, CDR2 SQIVND (reference sequence). The CDR3 DNA is TGTGCCAGTAGTACGGGACCAGGGAGACGCAATCAGCCCCAGCATTTT. Its protein is CASSTGPGRRNQPQHF.

The chain joins TRBV5-1 to TRBJ2-2; perhaps TRBD2 as D (6 bases). Germline V gene sequence: CDR1 SGHRS, CDR2 YFSETQ. V was clipped by 1 base and J by 0 bases, with 16 bases between them. The CDR3 length is 18 residues. The DNA for the CDR3 is TGCGCCAGCAGCTTGCGGGGGTTTTCCGGAGCGAACACCGGGGAGCTGTTTTTT. This encodes CASSLRGFSGANTGELFF.

The chain joins TRBV30 to TRBJ1-1; the D is unclear. Germline CDR1 and CDR2: GTSNPN and SVGIG (reference sequence). The CDR3 is 14 residues long. Trimming removed 4 bases from V and 0 bases from J, with 12 bases in between. The CDR3 region has the DNA TGTGCCTGGAATGAGGGAATCGTGAACACTGAAGCTTTCTTT. Residues: CAWNEGIVNTEAFF.

The V and J genes are TRBV18 and TRBJ1-2; D possibly corresponds to TRBD1 (6 bases). CDR1 and CDR2 (germline): KGHSH, LQKENI. This CDR3 spans 15 amino acids. The V gene lost 0 bases and the J gene lost 7 bases, with 15 bases spanning the gap. CDR3 sequence: CASSPPDSRGRGYTF. The CDR3 coding sequence is TGTGCCAGCTCACCACCGGACAGCCGAGGGCGTGGCTACACCTTC.

The chain recombines TRBV10-3 with TRBJ2-1; 8 bases map to TRBD2. The CDR3 is made up of 18 amino acids. The germline CDR1 and CDR2 sequences are ENHRY and SYGVKD. Unmatched junction bases numbered 15, after V lost 1 base and J lost 7 bases. In nucleotides, the CDR3 is TGTGCCATCAGTGAGTTGGGCCAGCGGGGGTTAGCCCTGAATGAGCAGTTCTTC. Translation gives CAISELGQRGLALNEQFF.

The chain recombines TRBV7-6 with TRBJ1-5; maybe TRBD1 (5 bases). The CDR3 covers 13 residues. CDR1 and CDR2 (germline): SGHVS, FNYEAQ. V was trimmed by 5 bases and J by 4 bases, leaving 9 bases between them. The CDR3 sequence: CASSAYRNQPQHF. CDR3 nucleotide sequence: TGTGCCAGCAGCGCATACAGGAATCAGCCCCAGCATTTT.

The chain couples TRBV7-9 to TRBJ2-3; D is perhaps TRBD2 (6 bases). Germline CDR1 and CDR2: SEHNR and FQNEAQ (reference sequence). CDR3 length: 14 amino acids. Trimming left V 1 base short and J 4 bases short, with 9 bases between. The CDR3 DNA is TGTGCCAGCAGCTTAGGCGGCGGGGCAGATACGCAGTATTTT. This gives the protein CASSLGGGADTQYF.

This chain connects TRBV28 to TRBJ1-1, with D uncertain. Germline V gene sequence: CDR1 MDHEN, CDR2 SYDVKM. This CDR3 is built from 14 residues. Trimming removed 3 bases from V and 0 bases from J, with 8 bases in between. CDR3 sequence reads: CASSFSNLNTEAFF. The CDR3 nucleotides read TGTGCCAGCAGTTTTTCCAATTTGAACACTGAAGCTTTCTTT.

The chain is built from TRBV5-8 and TRBJ1-1; 8 bases map to TRBD1. The CDR3 is 14 amino acids. The junction had 7 bases not matched to a gene; V was cut back by 5 bases and J by 4 bases. CDR1 is SGHTS and CDR2 is YDEGEE in the germline V gene. Here the CDR3 reads CASRYRGGSTEAFF. CDR3 bases: TGTGCCAGCAGATACAGGGGGGGTAGCACTGAAGCTTTCTTT.

V and J are TRBV4-1 and TRBJ2-5; TRBD2 is a possible D gene (5 bases). Trimming pared 3 bases from V and 4 bases from J, leaving 9 bases between. The germline CDR1 and CDR2 sequences are MGHRA and YSYEKL. This CDR3 has 13 amino acids. CDR3 sequence reads: CASSQRAGETQYF. CDR3 DNA sequence: TGCGCCAGCAGCCAGAGGGCAGGAGAGACCCAGTACTTC.

The V and J genes are TRBV6-6 and TRBJ2-6, with a weak D call TRBD1 (6 bases). There are 15 residues in the CDR3. From germline, CDR1 is MNHNY and CDR2 SVGAGI (reference sequence). V lost 6 bases to trimming and J lost 0 bases, with 9 bases between them. CDR3 in amino acids: CASRGASSGANVLTF. In DNA, the CDR3 is TGTGCCAGCAGGGGGGCCAGCTCTGGGGCCAACGTCCTGACTTTC.

This chain connects TRBV20-1 to TRBJ2-1; unclear D gene. CDR3 length equals 11 residues. The V end was cut by 5 bases, the J end by 4 bases, with 6 bases between. The germline gives CDR1 DFQATT, CDR2 SNEGSKA (reference sequence). The chain's CDR3 is CSAAEYNEQFF. DNA for the CDR3: TGCAGTGCTGCAGAATACAATGAGCAGTTCTTC.

This chain links TRBV5-4 with TRBJ2-5, with 8 nucleotides matching TRBD1. The end of the DNA aligns better with TRBJ2-7, so the J call may be wrong. In germline, CDR1 is SGHNT, CDR2 YYREEE (reference sequence). The CDR3 runs 14 residues. CDR3 bases: TGTGCCAGCAGCTTGACCCAGGGGGCGTACGAGCAGTACTTC. It translates to CASSLTQGAYEQYF.

This chain joins TRBV6-5 and TRBJ2-7, with TRBD2 as a possible D gene (6 bases). This CDR3 region has 12 residues. V was shortened by 11 bases and J by 5 bases, with 16 bases between the two germline ends. CDR1 and CDR2 from the germline V gene are MNHEY and SVGAGI. For the CDR3, the DNA is TGTGCCTCGGGGCGGGGAGACCACGAGCAGTACTTC. Amino acid sequence: CASGRGDHEQYF.

The V gene is TRBV15, the J gene TRBJ1-5; D is unclear. Germline values: CDR1 LNHNV, CDR2 YYDKDF (reference sequence). This CDR3 region has 16 residues. Trimming pared 0 bases from V and 4 bases from J, leaving 13 bases between. CDR3 amino acids: CATSRDLVQSNQPQHF. In DNA, the CDR3 is TGTGCCACCAGCAGAGATCTTGTACAGAGTAATCAGCCCCAGCATTTT.